This paragraph covers one T cell receptor beta chain sequence. The junction had 8 bases not matched to a gene; V was cut back by 1 base and J by 4 bases. This CDR3 region has 17 residues. Germline CDR1 LGHDT, CDR2 YNNKEL (reference sequence). The data were taken from a study of blood T cell repertoires in COVID-19. Across the study: COVID-19 samples collected from the United States, Italy and Spain covered acute and convalescent phases. In each case, the material was cDNA or gDNA derived from T cells, B-cell-depleted T cells, or PBMCs.

Original handling: By means of reference gene primer amplification, nucleated cell counts were estimated. Only in-frame clones appear in the TCRdb table, and some are missing; sequencing was by immunoSEQ multiplex PCR. From that table come the V and J calls and clone size; the DNA was used to work out D and trimming. Among about 36,000 clones listed, approximately 90% were seen once. The chain couples TRBV3-1 (or the pseudogene TRBV3-2) to TRBJ2-1; 9 bases line up with TRBD2. Input material: peripheral blood. This receptor was identified in a man aged 55 to 70 with acute or convalescent COVID-19. The chain's CDR3 is CASSQARLAGNYNEQFF. Written as DNA, the CDR3 is TGTGCCAGCAGCCAAGCCCGGCTAGCGGGAAATTACAATGAGCAGTTCTTC.